This T cell receptor (beta chain) stems from a study of blood T cell repertoires in COVID-19. The wider study: Material from acute and convalescent COVID-19 was sourced from the United States, Italy and Spain. PBMCs, B-cell-depleted T cells, or T cells provided the cDNA or gDNA that made up the material.

Seattle participants joined during active infection and were tracked over time. Original processing methods: Amplified reference gene primers provided the basis for estimating nucleated cell counts. TCRdb's copy holds only in-frame clones and misses some; the assay was immunoSEQ multiplex PCR. Clone size and the V and J calls come from that table; the DNA yielded D and trimming. Counted here are a few hundred thousand clones, 88% occurring once; the ten biggest clones make up 1.5% to 2%. This clone has a single count. This sequence was found in a woman in her 30s with COVID-19, enrolled during active disease. Sequencing was done on a sample of peripheral blood.

CDR3 nucleotide sequence: TGTGCCAGCAGTCCGAATATAGATGAGCAGTTCTTC. Protein: CASSPNIDEQFF. The V call is TRBV12-3 or TRBV12-4, the J call TRBJ2-1; D is undetermined. V was clipped by 5 bases and J by 8 bases, with 10 bases between them. This CDR3 has 12 amino acids.